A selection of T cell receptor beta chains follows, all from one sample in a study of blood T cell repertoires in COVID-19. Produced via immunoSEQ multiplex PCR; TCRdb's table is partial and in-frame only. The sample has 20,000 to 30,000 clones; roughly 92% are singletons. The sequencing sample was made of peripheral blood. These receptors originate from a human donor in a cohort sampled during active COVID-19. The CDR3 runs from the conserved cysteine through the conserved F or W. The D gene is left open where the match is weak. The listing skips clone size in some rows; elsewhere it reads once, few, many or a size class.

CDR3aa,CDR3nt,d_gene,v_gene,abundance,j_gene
CASSVGKTSDGTDTQYF,TGTGCCAGCAGCGTAGGGAAGACTAGCGATGGCACAGATACGCAGTATTTT,TRBD2,TRBV9,NA,TRBJ2-3
CASRINPLASGANVLTF,TGTGCCAGCAGAATCAACCCCTTAGCTTCTGGGGCCAACGTCCTGACTTTC,NA,TRBV3-1/TRBV3-2,NA,TRBJ2-6
CAWRPGLAPRNSYEQYF,TGTGCCTGGAGGCCGGGACTAGCGCCCCGAAACTCCTACGAGCAGTACTTC,TRBD2,TRBV30,NA,TRBJ2-7
CASSVNTGTNQPQHF,TGTGCCAGCAGCGTTAACACAGGTACCAATCAGCCCCAGCATTTT,NA,TRBV7-9,once,TRBJ1-5
CASIRTGAPYEQYF,TGTGCCAGCATCCGGACAGGGGCCCCCTACGAGCAGTACTTC,TRBD1,TRBV6-5,once,TRBJ2-7
CASRLDFGGATEAFF,TGTGCCAGCAGGCTCGATTTCGGGGGGGCCACTGAAGCTTTCTTT,NA,TRBV5-4,NA,TRBJ1-1
CASSVTGDPRSYGYTF,TGTGCCAGCAGCGTGACAGGGGATCCGCGAAGCTATGGCTACACCTTC,TRBD1,TRBV5-4,NA,TRBJ1-2
CARRRLAGLDTGELFF,TGTGCCAGAAGAAGACTAGCGGGACTCGACACCGGGGAGCTGTTTTTT,TRBD2,TRBV5-3,NA,TRBJ2-2
CASSSRTSGKSTDTQYF,TGCGCCAGCAGTTCTCGGACTAGCGGGAAGTCGACAGATACGCAGTATTTT,TRBD2,TRBV23-1,NA,TRBJ2-3
CASSGIAGAKDADTQYF,TGTGCCAGTAGTGGAATAGCGGGGGCCAAGGATGCAGATACGCAGTATTTT,TRBD2,TRBV19,once,TRBJ2-3
CASSSPGLSTDTQYF,TGTGCCAGCAGCTCACCGGGACTCAGCACAGATACGCAGTATTTT,NA,TRBV11-3,NA,TRBJ2-3
CASSLGLAGARDTQYF,TGCGCCAGCAGCTTGGGACTAGCGGGGGCCAGAGATACGCAGTATTTT,TRBD2,TRBV5-1,NA,TRBJ2-3
CASSPPHSGLAGDEQFF,TGTGCCAGCAGCCCACCACACTCCGGACTAGCGGGTGATGAGCAGTTCTTC,TRBD2,TRBV11-3,NA,TRBJ2-1
CASSFLQANSPLHF,TGTGCCAGCAGTTTCCTTCAAGCCAATTCACCCCTCCACTTT,NA,TRBV27,NA,TRBJ1-6
CASSIRQGSSYEQYF,TGTGCCAGCAGCATTCGACAGGGGAGCTCCTACGAGCAGTACTTC,TRBD1,TRBV11-3,NA,TRBJ2-7
CASSALQGNTEAFF,TGTGCCAGCAGCGCCCTACAGGGGAACACTGAAGCTTTCTTT,NA,TRBV11-2,NA,TRBJ1-1
CASSLGLGGDTQYF,TGCGCCAGCAGCTTAGGACTAGGCGGCGATACGCAGTATTTT,TRBD2,TRBV5-1,NA,TRBJ2-3
CASNNGLAGGDEQFF,TGTGCCAGCAATAACGGACTAGCGGGCGGGGATGAGCAGTTCTTC,TRBD2,TRBV27,once,TRBJ2-1
CASSQQGAGNQPQHF,TGTGCCAGTAGCCAGCAGGGGGCTGGCAATCAGCCCCAGCATTTT,TRBD1,TRBV19,NA,TRBJ1-5
CASSPGDRYNSPLHF,TGTGCCAGCAGTCCAGGGGACCGATATAATTCACCCCTCCACTTT,NA,TRBV28,NA,TRBJ1-6
CASSIVPGQAVYGYTF,TGTGCCAGTAGTATAGTACCAGGACAGGCGGTCTATGGCTACACCTTC,TRBD1,TRBV19,NA,TRBJ1-2
CASSSGGFLLEQYF,TGTGCCAGTAGCTCGGGGGGGTTCCTACTGGAGCAGTACTTC,TRBD2,TRBV19,NA,TRBJ2-7
CAINYDRGYGYTF,TGTGCCATCAACTATGACAGGGGCTATGGCTACACCTTC,TRBD1,TRBV10-3,NA,TRBJ1-2
CASVEAGGGEQFF,TGCGCCAGCGTAGAAGCGGGAGGTGGGGAGCAGTTCTTC,TRBD2,TRBV5-1,NA,TRBJ2-1
CASTLAGGPDTQYF,TGTGCCAGCACCTTAGCGGGGGGGCCAGATACGCAGTATTTT,TRBD2,TRBV7-2,NA,TRBJ2-3
CASSLRAYRKGRQPQHF,TGTGCCAGCTCACTCCGGGCCTACAGGAAAGGACGTCAGCCCCAGCATTTT,NA,TRBV18,NA,TRBJ1-5
CASSLQGRNQPQHF,TGTGCCAGCAGCTTACAGGGGCGCAATCAGCCCCAGCATTTT,NA,TRBV7-2,NA,TRBJ1-5
CASSYSWPENYGYTF,TGTGCCAGCAGTTACTCGTGGCCAGAAAACTATGGCTACACCTTC,NA,TRBV6-6,NA,TRBJ1-2
CASSPDRTENTEAFF,TGTGCCAGCAGCCCCGATAGGACAGAGAACACTGAAGCTTTCTTT,NA,TRBV4-2,few,TRBJ1-1